This T cell receptor (beta chain) was documented in a study of cytomegalovirus exposure and HLA in healthy donors. Study at large: The same platform was used for the 110 or so validation repertoires and the roughly 680 first-cohort repertoires, a later analysis reported.

Separation from the approximately 660-subject first cohort characterized the roughly 120-subject validation cohort, to which the donors belonged. Germline CDR1 MGHRA, CDR2 YSYEKL. This CDR3 has 17 residues. V was pared by 4 bases and J by 2 bases, with 12 bases of the junction left unmatched. Notes on this clone: What it binds is not known.

This table comes from immunoSEQ multiplex PCR, and its TCRdb copy is limited to in-frame clones, with some not included. In the table there are some 110,000 clones, roughly 88% of which are singletons. General study points: In vitro checks showed that three CMV-associated chains really do target CMV antigens. Subsequent analysis revealed that first-cohort TCR clusters tended to co-occur in the roughly 120 validation repertoires.

The source is a man aged 18 to 30 in good health and CMV-seronegative. V gene TRBV4-1 combines with J gene TRBJ2-7, with 9 bases aligning to TRBD1. The sequencing input was PBMCs. CDR3 sequence (DNA): TGCGCCAGCAGCCTAACGAGGGACGGGACAGGGCCCTACGAGCAGTACTTC. This sequence encodes CASSLTRDGTGPYEQYF.